This TCR beta chain was sequenced for a study of CD8 T cells in Susac syndrome. After extraction with the RNeasy kit, about 0.5 to 1 ug of the RNA was reverse transcribed using random hexamers. Amplification of the TCR beta CDR3 was carried out by immunoSEQ multiplex PCR, which spanned a total of 54 Vbeta and 13 Jbeta segments. Via MiXCR, TCRdb re-called the immunoSEQ multiplex PCR reads, giving one row per CDR3 protein. This table has about 300,000 distinct CDR3 sequences, about 91% appearing once. This clonotype was recorded only once. High-throughput TCR beta sequencing covered peripheral CD8+ and CD4+ T cells. The patients who served as multiple sclerosis controls were treatment-naive and had stable or active relapsing-remitting disease that fulfilled the revised McDonald criteria. It was negative isolation that provided the CD8+ and CD4+ T cells, whereas TEMRA cells were enriched by FACS. The CDR3 is 15 amino acids. Germline V gives CDR1 MNHEY, CDR2 SVGEGT. Trimming took off 6 bases at V and 6 bases at J, with 17 bases between the two ends.

V gene TRBV6-2 or TRBV6-3 combines with J gene TRBJ2-2; D not certain. The clonotype was recovered from a human donor with multiple sclerosis. Sequenced: CD4+ T cells from PBMCs. The CDR3: CASSPLPSAAGELFF. The CDR3 region has the DNA TGTGCCAGCAGCCCCCTTCCGAGCGCCGCCGGGGAGCTGTTTTTT.